The 29 T cell receptor beta chains below were found in one sample sequenced in a study of metastatic and nonmetastatic thyroid tumors. TCRdb re-called the PCR reads via MiXCR. The profile covers approximately 86,000 clones, with roughly an eighth appearing a single time and roughly 8.2% taken by the ten largest. Until they underwent thyroid surgery, no patient had received any treatment. Specimen: tumor tissue. These TCRs come from a female donor with papillary thyroid cancer or a benign thyroid nodule (not recorded which). Some clones in this sample may be carry-over from other donors' samples.

This clone was counted at least ten times. This chain joins TRBV6-1 and TRBJ1-6; D is unclear. V lost 5 bases and J 4 bases, leaving 9 bases between the germline ends. CDR1 is MNHNS, CDR2 SASEGT, per germline. The CDR3 totals 14 residues. The DNA for the CDR3 is TGTGCCAGCAGTTCTGAGGAATATAATTCACCCCTCCACTTT. This encodes CASSSEEYNSPLHF.

This clone was recorded a few times. The rearrangement joins TRBV12-3 or TRBV12-4 to TRBJ1-1, with D perhaps matching TRBD1 (5 bases). The V gene lost 7 bases and the J gene lost 6 bases, with 15 bases spanning the gap. This CDR3 spans 13 amino acids. The DNA of the CDR3 is TGTGCCAGCATTTTCAGCAGGGTCGCTGAAGCTTTCTTT. Protein product: CASIFSRVAEAFF.

This clone came up many times. CDR3 residues: CSANLGGFEAFF. In DNA form, the CDR3 reads TGCAGTGCTAATTTAGGGGGCTTTGAAGCTTTCTTT. V is TRBV20-1 and J is TRBJ1-1; 7 bases match TRBD1. Germline trimming cut 4 bases from V and 7 bases from J; bases unmatched to any gene: 6. Per the germline V gene, CDR1 is DFQATT and CDR2 is SNEGSKA (reference sequence). This CDR3 has 12 amino acids.

This clone was seen repeatedly, ten times or more. The genes are TRBV9 and TRBJ1-2; D is perhaps TRBD1 (5 bases). The germline V and J ends were trimmed by 3 bases and 7 bases, with 19 bases remaining between them. The CDR3 sequence is 15 residues long. Per the germline V gene, CDR1 is SGDLS and CDR2 is YYNGEE. CDR3 in amino acids: CASSAPRGNPSGYTF. The CDR3 DNA sequence: TGTGCCAGCAGCGCCCCCCGGGGGAACCCTAGTGGCTACACCTTC.

This clone was seen many times. V and J are TRBV11-2 and TRBJ2-7; TRBD2 matches at 8 bases. The germline V gene has CDR1 SGHAT and CDR2 FQNNGV. The ends lost 2 bases at V and 1 base at J; junction bases unmatched: 4. CDR3 length: 15 residues. The DNA of the CDR3 is TGTGCCAGCAGCTTACCGGGACTAGGATCCTACGAGCAGTACTTC. Its translation: CASSLPGLGSYEQYF. The full variable domain, completed using reference TRBV11-2 and TRBJ2-7, is EAGVAQSPRYKIIEKRQSVAFWCNPISGHATLYWYQQILGQGPKLLIQFQNNGVVDDSQLPKDRFSAERLKGVDSTLKIQPAKLEDSAVYLCASSLPGLGSYEQYFGPGTRLTVT.

Ten or more counts support this clone. This chain connects TRBV24-1 to TRBJ2-1, with 8 bases identical to TRBD1. V lost 3 bases to trimming and J lost 10 bases; unmatched junction nucleotides: 7. CDR1 and CDR2 from the germline V gene are KGHDR and SFDVKD. The CDR3 sequence is 14 residues long. CDR3: CATSDPTGAREQFF. The CDR3 DNA reads as TGTGCCACCAGTGATCCGACAGGGGCTAGGGAGCAGTTCTTC.

This clone came up many times. The chain combines TRBV14 with TRBJ2-2; 10 bases map to TRBD2. V was pared by 1 base and J by 6 bases, with 11 bases of the junction left unmatched. The CDR3 consists of 18 residues. CDR1 is SGHDN, CDR2 FVKESK, per germline. CDR3 bases: TGTGCCAGCAGCCAAGGGATTGGAGGACTAGCGGAGCCCGGGGAGCTGTTTTTT. As protein: CASSQGIGGLAEPGELFF.

This clone has at least ten counts. The genes are TRBV7-2 and TRBJ2-7; possible D gene TRBD1, 5 bases. The CDR3 sequence is 14 residues long. The V end was cut by 5 bases, the J end by 2 bases, with 13 bases between. Germline loops: CDR1 SGHTA, CDR2 FQGNSA. CDR3 DNA: TGTGCCAGCAGCCCGTCGACAGCTGCCTACGAGCAGTACTTC. Protein sequence: CASSPSTAAYEQYF.

This clone was counted ten times or more. The J gene is TRBJ2-2, the V gene TRBV12-3 or TRBV12-4; tentatively, D is TRBD2 (5 bases). The CDR3 sequence is 16 residues long. The V gene lost 3 bases and the J gene lost 0 bases, with 11 bases spanning the gap. CDR3 loop: CASSFGPGTNTGELFF. The CDR3 DNA reads TGTGCCAGCAGTTTCGGTCCGGGGACGAACACCGGGGAGCTGTTTTTT.

In its sample, this clone was seen many times. V usage is TRBV7-9 and J usage is TRBJ2-7; TRBD2 matches 9 bases. This CDR3 spans 13 amino acids. CDR1 is SEHNR, CDR2 FQNEAQ, per germline (reference sequence). J lost 6 bases, V lost 6 bases, and 6 bases had no gene match. CDR3 amino acids: CASSHSSGSEQYF. The DNA of the CDR3 is TGTGCCAGCAGTCACAGTAGCGGGAGCGAGCAGTACTTC.

This clone showed up many times. This chain uses TRBV20-1 with TRBJ2-5, with TRBD2 identical over 9 bases. V dropped 0 bases and J dropped 0; count of bases not matched to a gene: 8. Germline V gene sequence: CDR1 DFQATT, CDR2 SNEGSKA (reference sequence). The length of the CDR3 is 17 residues. CDR3 nucleotides: TGCAGTGCTAGAGATCTAGGTAGCGGGGGACACCAAGAGACCCAGTACTTC. It is translated as CSARDLGSGGHQETQYF.

Only a few counts were recorded for this clone. The CDR3 nucleotides read TGTGCCAGCAGCGACTGGGACAGCCAGCCCCAGCATTTT. Protein sequence: CASSDWDSQPQHF. This chain joins TRBV6-1 and TRBJ1-5; 7 nucleotides line up with TRBD1. The ends lost 6 bases at V and 7 bases at J; junction bases unmatched: 6. Germline lookup yields CDR1 MNHNS and CDR2 SASEGT. This CDR3 spans 13 amino acids.

This clone was counted at least ten times. The chain joins TRBV15 to TRBJ1-1; TRBD1 is a possible D gene (5 bases). Per germline, CDR1 LNHNV and CDR2 YYDKDF (reference sequence). This CDR3 has 14 residues. Trimming took off 3 bases at V and 5 bases at J, with 13 bases between the two ends. The CDR3 is CATSRGVGRTEAFF. In DNA, the CDR3 is TGTGCCACCAGCAGGGGGGTAGGGCGGACTGAAGCTTTCTTT.

By frequency in the sample, this clone is medium-sized (0.01 to 0.1%). V and J are TRBV6-1 and TRBJ1-1; D remains ambiguous. V was pared by 8 bases and J by 11 bases, with 9 bases between. The length of the CDR3 is 9 residues. The germline CDR1 and CDR2 sequences are MNHNS and SASEGT. Here the CDR3 reads CASLRRAFF. CDR3 bases: TGTGCCAGCTTGCGTCGGGCTTTCTTT.

Note on this clone: The CDR3 does not close with the conserved phenylalanine or tryptophan, likely indicating a read error. This chain connects TRBV11-3 to TRBJ2-1; no reliable D call. CDR1 and CDR2 from the germline V gene are SGHNT and YENEEA. Deletions cut 5 bases from V and 3 bases from J, with 8 bases between. The CDR3 length is 13 residues. CDR3: CASSLDDYNEQFL. In nucleotides, the CDR3 is TGTGCCAGCAGCCTGGACGACTACAATGAGCAGTTCCTC.

The J gene is TRBJ1-1, the V gene TRBV28, with D perhaps matching TRBD1 (5 bases). Germline-derived CDR1 and CDR2 are MDHEN and SYDVKM. The CDR3 sequence is 16 residues long. The V end was cut by 3 bases, the J end by 1 base, with 15 bases between. CDR3 loop: CASSFRVDRTNTEAFF. The CDR3 DNA sequence: TGTGCCAGCAGTTTTCGCGTCGACAGAACGAACACTGAAGCTTTCTTT.

The sample holds many counts of this clone. This chain links TRBV6-1 with TRBJ2-1; D unresolved. Per germline, CDR1 MNHNS and CDR2 SASEGT. Trimming pared 4 bases from V and 15 bases from J, leaving 4 bases between. This CDR3 region has 8 residues. The CDR3 reads CASSVRFF. In DNA form, the CDR3 reads TGTGCCAGCAGTGTAAGGTTCTTC.

This clone was seen a single time. A read error may be the cause here, since a much bigger clone is one base away. The genes are TRBV5-8 and TRBJ2-5; 9 bases line up with TRBD2. This CDR3 spans 14 amino acids. The V and J ends lost 4 bases and 5 bases, in that order; junction bases with no gene match: 6. Germline assignment: CDR1 SGHTS and CDR2 YDEGEE. CDR3 in DNA: TGTGCCAGCAGCCATGGGACTAGCTGGGAGACCCAGTACTTC. Translation gives CASSHGTSWETQYF.

There are many counts of this clone. This rearrangement joins TRBV5-1 to TRBJ2-7; 9 nucleotides align to TRBD2. Germline V gene sequence: CDR1 SGHRS, CDR2 YFSETQ. The CDR3 spans 16 residues. The J segment lost 0 bases and the V segment lost 0 bases, leaving 4 bases of the junction unmatched. The CDR3 bases are TGCGCCAGCAGCTTGGTGGGTAGCGGGAGCTCCTACGAGCAGTACTTC. Translated: CASSLVGSGSSYEQYF.

Ten or more counts support this clone. V is TRBV6-1 and J is TRBJ1-2; 8 nucleotides line up with TRBD1. The germline V gene encodes CDR1 MNHNS and CDR2 SASEGT. The CDR3 consists of 13 residues. V shed 6 bases and J 8 bases; nucleotides not matched to a gene: 8. This CDR3 reads CASRTWTGSGYTF. The CDR3 DNA is TGTGCCAGCAGGACCTGGACAGGGAGCGGCTACACCTTC.

This clone was detected once. With a much larger clone just one base away, this may be a read error. The J gene is TRBJ2-6, the V gene TRBV3-1, with 8 bases aligning to TRBD2. Germline CDR1 is LGHDT and CDR2 is YNNKEL (reference sequence). The CDR3 runs 17 residues. The CDR3 DNA sequence: TGTGCCAGCACCCTGACTAGCGTAAGCTCTGTGGCCAACGTCCTGACTTTC. This gives the protein CASTLTSVSSVANVLTF.

Of note for this clone: A read error is possible here, since a much larger clone lies one base away. The chain has TRBV9 and TRBJ2-7, with a weak D call TRBD2 (6 bases). The CDR3 has 15 residues. The V gene's germline CDR1 is SGDLS and CDR2 YYNGEE. This chain's CDR3 is CAISVAAADPYEQYF. CDR3 nucleotide sequence: TGTGCCATCAGCGTAGCGGCGGCGGATCCCTACGAGCAGTACTTC.

Worth noting for this clone: A much larger clone is a single base away; this may be a read error. The chain joins TRBV20-1 to TRBJ1-1; a weak D match, TRBD1 (5 bases). V shed 3 bases and J shed 7 bases, with 9 bases lying between them. The CDR3 loop spans 11 amino acids. Looked up from germline, CDR1 is DFQATT and CDR2 is SNEGSKA (reference sequence). The CDR3 protein is CSARGQGEAFF. The CDR3 DNA sequence: TGCAGTGCTAGGGGGCAAGGTGAAGCTTTCTTT.

A remark on this clone: One base away lies a much larger clone, so this may be a sequencing read error. Additional DNA sequences in this sample encode the identical CDR3. V gene TRBV14 combines with J gene TRBJ2-1; D perhaps matches TRBD2 (6 bases). The length of the CDR3 is 16 residues. Germline V CDR1 and CDR2: SGHDN, FVKESK. The V and J ends lost 0 bases and 8 bases respectively, with 17 bases between them. The CDR3 spells CASSQEGTSLTDEQFF. CDR3 coding DNA: TGTGCCAGCAGCCAAGAGGGGACTTCTCTTACGGATGAGCAGTTCTTC.

On this clone: Sequence at one end of the junction differs from germline and may be a read error. The chain carries TRBV2 and TRBJ2-1, with 10 bases matching TRBD2. The V gene's germline CDR1 is SNHLY and CDR2 FYNNEI. The CDR3 totals 10 residues. CDR3 amino acids: CASSCTSGIF. DNA for the CDR3: TGTGCCAGCAGTTGCACTAGCGGGATTTTC.

The genes are TRBV2 and TRBJ2-3, with a tentative D call TRBD2 (6 bases). Between the trimmed V and J ends, which lost 8 bases and 1 base, there was a span of 16 bases. Germline V gene sequence: CDR1 SNHLY, CDR2 FYNNEI. CDR3 length equals 15 residues. Here the CDR3 reads CASLHRDCGTDTQYF. The DNA of the CDR3 is TGTGCCAGCCTACACCGGGACTGCGGCACAGATACGCAGTATTTT.

This clone has a count of ten or more. The chain employs TRBV2 and TRBJ1-4; D is unclear. V lost 1 base, J lost 7 bases, and 4 bases lay in between. CDR1 is SNHLY, CDR2 FYNNEI, per germline. CDR3 length equals 12 residues. CDR3 residues: CASSEGGEKLFF. For the CDR3, the DNA is TGTGCCAGCAGTGAAGGGGGTGAAAAACTGTTTTTT.

In DNA, the CDR3 is TGTGCCAGCAGCTGGGGGGGAACGGGCGATGGCTACACCTTC. It encodes CASSWGGTGDGYTF. J is TRBJ1-2 and V is TRBV5-6, with a tentative D call TRBD1 (5 bases). The CDR3 is 14 residues long. Germline-derived CDR1 and CDR2 are SGHDT and YYEEEE. V lost 3 bases and J 6 bases, leaving 15 bases between the germline ends.

This clone was counted at least ten times. The chain links TRBV20-1 to TRBJ2-1; perhaps D is TRBD1 or TRBD2 (5 bases each). Germline values: CDR1 DFQATT, CDR2 SNEGSKA (reference sequence). The ends were cut back, 8 bases at V and 7 bases at J, with 24 bases in the middle. The CDR3 runs to 15 residues. The CDR3 loop is CSTRVTGTIPNEQFF. The CDR3 DNA reads as TGCAGTACCAGGGTTACCGGGACCATCCCGAATGAGCAGTTCTTC.